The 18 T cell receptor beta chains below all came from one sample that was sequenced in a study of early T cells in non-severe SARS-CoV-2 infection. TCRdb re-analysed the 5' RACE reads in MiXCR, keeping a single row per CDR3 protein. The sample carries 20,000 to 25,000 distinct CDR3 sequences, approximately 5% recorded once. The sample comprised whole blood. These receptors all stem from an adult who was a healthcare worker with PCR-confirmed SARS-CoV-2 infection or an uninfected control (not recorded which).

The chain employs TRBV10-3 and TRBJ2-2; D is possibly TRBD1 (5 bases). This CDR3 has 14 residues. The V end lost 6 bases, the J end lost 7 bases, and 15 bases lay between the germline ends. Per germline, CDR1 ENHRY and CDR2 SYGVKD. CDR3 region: CAIRGRAFSGELFF. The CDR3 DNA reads TGTGCCATCAGGGGCAGGGCATTCAGCGGGGAGCTGTTTTTT.

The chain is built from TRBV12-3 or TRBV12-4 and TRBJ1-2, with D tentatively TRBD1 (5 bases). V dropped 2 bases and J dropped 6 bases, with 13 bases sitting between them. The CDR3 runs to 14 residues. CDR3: CASSLRGGDNGYTF. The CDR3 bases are TGTGCCAGCAGTTTACGGGGAGGGGATAATGGCTACACCTTC.

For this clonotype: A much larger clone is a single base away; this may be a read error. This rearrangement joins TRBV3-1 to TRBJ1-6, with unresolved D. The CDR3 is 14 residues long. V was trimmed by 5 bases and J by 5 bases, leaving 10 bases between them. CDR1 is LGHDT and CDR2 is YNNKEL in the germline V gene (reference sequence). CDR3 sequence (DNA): TGTGCCAGCAGCTACGCCCCGAATAATTCACCCCTCCACTTT. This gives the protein CASSYAPNNSPLHF.

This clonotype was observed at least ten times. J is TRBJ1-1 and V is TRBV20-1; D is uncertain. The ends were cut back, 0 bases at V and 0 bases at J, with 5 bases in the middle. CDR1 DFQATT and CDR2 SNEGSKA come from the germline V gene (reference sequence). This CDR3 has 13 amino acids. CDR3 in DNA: TGCAGTGCTAGAGACAGACTGAACACTGAAGCTTTCTTT. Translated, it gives CSARDRLNTEAFF.

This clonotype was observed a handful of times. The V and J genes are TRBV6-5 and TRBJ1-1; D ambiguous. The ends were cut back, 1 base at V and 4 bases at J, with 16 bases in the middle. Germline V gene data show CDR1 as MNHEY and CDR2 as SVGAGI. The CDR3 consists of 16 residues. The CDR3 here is CASSYFFDTLSTEAFF. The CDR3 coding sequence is TGTGCCAGCAGTTACTTCTTCGACACCCTGAGCACTGAAGCTTTCTTT.

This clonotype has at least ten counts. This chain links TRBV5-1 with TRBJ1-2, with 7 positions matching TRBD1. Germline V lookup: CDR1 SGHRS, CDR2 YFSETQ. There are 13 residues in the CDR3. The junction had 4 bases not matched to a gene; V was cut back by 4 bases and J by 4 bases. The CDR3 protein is CASSPGQVYGYTF. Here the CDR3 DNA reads TGCGCCAGCAGCCCCGGACAGGTCTATGGCTACACCTTC.

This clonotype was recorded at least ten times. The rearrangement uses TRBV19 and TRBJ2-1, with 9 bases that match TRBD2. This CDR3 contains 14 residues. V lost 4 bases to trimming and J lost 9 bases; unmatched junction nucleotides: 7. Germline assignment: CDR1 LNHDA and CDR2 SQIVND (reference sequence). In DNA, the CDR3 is TGTGCCAGTAGTACTCTTAGCGGGAGTCTTGAGCAGTTCTTC. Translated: CASSTLSGSLEQFF.

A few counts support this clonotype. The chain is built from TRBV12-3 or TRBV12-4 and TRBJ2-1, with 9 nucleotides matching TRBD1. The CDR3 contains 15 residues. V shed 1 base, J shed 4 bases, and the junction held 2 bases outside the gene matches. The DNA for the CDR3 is TGTGCCAGCAGTTTAGGGGACAGGGCTTACAATGAGCAGTTCTTC. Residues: CASSLGDRAYNEQFF.

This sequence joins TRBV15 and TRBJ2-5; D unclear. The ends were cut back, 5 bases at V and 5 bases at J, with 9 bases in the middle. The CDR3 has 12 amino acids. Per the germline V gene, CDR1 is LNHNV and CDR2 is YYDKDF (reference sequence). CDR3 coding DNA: TGTGCCACCAGCGGGTTGGGGGAGACCCAGTACTTC. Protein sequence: CATSGLGETQYF.

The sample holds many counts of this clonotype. In DNA form, the CDR3 reads TGTGCCAGCAGTGTCCGGGCAACTAATGAAAAACTGTTTTTT. This translates into CASSVRATNEKLFF. This chain connects TRBV2 to TRBJ1-4, with D uncertain. The germline gives CDR1 SNHLY, CDR2 FYNNEI. The CDR3 has 14 amino acids. V lost 4 bases and J 0 bases, leaving 6 bases between the germline ends.

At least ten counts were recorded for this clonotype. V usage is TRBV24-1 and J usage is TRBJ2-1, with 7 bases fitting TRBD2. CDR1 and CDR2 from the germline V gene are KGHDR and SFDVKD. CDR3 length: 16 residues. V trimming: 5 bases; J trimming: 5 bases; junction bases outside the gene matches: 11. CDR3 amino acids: CATSGHTSEEHNEQFF. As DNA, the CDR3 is TGTGCCACCAGTGGCCACACTAGCGAAGAACACAATGAGCAGTTCTTC.

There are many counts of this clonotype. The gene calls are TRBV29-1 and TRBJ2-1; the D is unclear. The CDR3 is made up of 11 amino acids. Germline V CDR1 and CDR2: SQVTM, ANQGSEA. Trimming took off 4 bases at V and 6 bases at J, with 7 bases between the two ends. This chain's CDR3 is CSVAFSNEQFF. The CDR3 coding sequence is TGCAGCGTTGCCTTTTCCAATGAGCAGTTCTTC.

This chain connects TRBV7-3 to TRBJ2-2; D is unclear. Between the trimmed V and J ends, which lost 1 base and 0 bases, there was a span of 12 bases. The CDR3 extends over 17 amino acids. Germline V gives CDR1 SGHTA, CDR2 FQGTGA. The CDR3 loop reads CASSLIRPSPNTGELFF. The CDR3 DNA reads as TGTGCCAGCAGCTTAATTCGGCCTAGTCCGAACACCGGGGAGCTGTTTTTT.

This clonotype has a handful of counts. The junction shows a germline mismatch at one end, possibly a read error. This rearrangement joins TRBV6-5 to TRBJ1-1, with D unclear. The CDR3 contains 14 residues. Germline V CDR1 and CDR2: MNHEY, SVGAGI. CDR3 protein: CASSSTLRNTEVFF. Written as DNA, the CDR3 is TGTGCCAGCAGCAGCACCCTCAGGAACACTGAAGTTTTCTTT.

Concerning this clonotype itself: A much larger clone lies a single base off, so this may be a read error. CDR3: CASGPRAGDSTDTQYF. CDR3 sequence (DNA): TGTGCCAGCGGCCCTCGAGCGGGAGACAGCACAGATACGCAGTATTTT. J is TRBJ2-3 and V is TRBV7-8, with 8 bases that match TRBD2. Germline V gives CDR1 SGHVS, CDR2 FQNEAQ. The CDR3 is 16 residues long. Trimming at V came to 8 bases and at J to 0 bases, leaving 10 bases not matched to a gene.

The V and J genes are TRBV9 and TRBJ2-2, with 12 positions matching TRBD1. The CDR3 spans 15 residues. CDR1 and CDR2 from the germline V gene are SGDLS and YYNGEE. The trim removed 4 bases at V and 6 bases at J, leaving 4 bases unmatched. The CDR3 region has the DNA TGTGCCAGCAGCTCCTGGGACAGGGGGCCCGGGGAGCTGTTTTTT. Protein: CASSSWDRGPGELFF.

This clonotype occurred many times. CDR3 sequence reads: CAWSEGVISPLHF. As DNA, the CDR3 is TGTGCCTGGAGTGAAGGGGTCATTTCACCCCTCCACTTT. This chain joins TRBV30 and TRBJ1-6, with D perhaps matching TRBD1 (5 bases). The V end was cut by 1 base, the J end by 9 bases, with 10 bases between. The CDR3 is 13 residues long. Per the germline V gene, CDR1 is GTSNPN and CDR2 is SVGIG (reference sequence).

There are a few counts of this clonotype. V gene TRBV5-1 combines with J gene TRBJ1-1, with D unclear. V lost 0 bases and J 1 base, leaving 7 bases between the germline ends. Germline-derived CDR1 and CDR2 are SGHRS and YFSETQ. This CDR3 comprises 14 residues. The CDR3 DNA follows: TGCGCCAGCAGCTTGGACAACCCGAACACTGAAGCTTTCTTT. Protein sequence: CASSLDNPNTEAFF.